The following is a T cell receptor (beta chain) sequence with its context. Time point meaning: pretreatment peripheral blood. The study enrolled patients with locally advanced or metastatic urothelial carcinoma. Sequenced by immunoSEQ multiplex PCR; TCRdb stores in-frame clones only, minus some. The sample has tens of thousands of clones, around 74% seen once; the top ten hold approximately 4.3%. The data are from a study of PD-L1 blockade in urothelial cancer. V was clipped by 0 bases and J by 4 bases; unmatched bases: 1. The germline CDR1 and CDR2 sequences are MNHEY and SVGAGI. The CDR3 runs to 15 residues.

The specimen comprised PBMCs, sampled around atezolizumab (anti-PD-L1) treatment. The sequence was obtained from a man in his 70s with urothelial cancer. This chain uses TRBV6-5 with TRBJ2-3; 10 bases line up with TRBD2. CDR3 DNA sequence: TGTGCCAGCAGTTACTCCCTAGCGGGGGCAGATACGCAGTATTTT. Its translation: CASSYSLAGADTQYF.